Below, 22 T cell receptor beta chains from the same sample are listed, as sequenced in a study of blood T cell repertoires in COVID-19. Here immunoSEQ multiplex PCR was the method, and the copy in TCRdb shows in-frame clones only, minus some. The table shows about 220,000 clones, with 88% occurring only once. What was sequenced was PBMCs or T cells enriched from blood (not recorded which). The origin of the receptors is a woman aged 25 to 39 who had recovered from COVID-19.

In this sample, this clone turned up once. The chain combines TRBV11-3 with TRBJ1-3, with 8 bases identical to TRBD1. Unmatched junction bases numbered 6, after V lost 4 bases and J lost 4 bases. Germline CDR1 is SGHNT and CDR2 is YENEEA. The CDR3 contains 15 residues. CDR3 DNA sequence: TGTGCCAGCAGCTCGACAGGGGCGAGGGGAAACACCATATATTTT. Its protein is CASSSTGARGNTIYF.

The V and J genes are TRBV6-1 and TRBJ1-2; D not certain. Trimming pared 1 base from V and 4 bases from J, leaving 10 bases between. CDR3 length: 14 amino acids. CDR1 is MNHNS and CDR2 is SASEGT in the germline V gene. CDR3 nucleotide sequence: TGTGCCAGCAGTGAAGGGGCAGCTTTCTATGGCTACACCTTC. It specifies CASSEGAAFYGYTF.

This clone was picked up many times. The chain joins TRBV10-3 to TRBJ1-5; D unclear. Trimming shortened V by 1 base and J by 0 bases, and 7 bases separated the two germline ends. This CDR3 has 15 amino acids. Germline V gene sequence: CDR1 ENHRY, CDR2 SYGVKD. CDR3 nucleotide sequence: TGTGCCATCAGTGAGTTGGCAGGTAGCAATCAGCCCCAGCATTTT. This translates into CAISELAGSNQPQHF.

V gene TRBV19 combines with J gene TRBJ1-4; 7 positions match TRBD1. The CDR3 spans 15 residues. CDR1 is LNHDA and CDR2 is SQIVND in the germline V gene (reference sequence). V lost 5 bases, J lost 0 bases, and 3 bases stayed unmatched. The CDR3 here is CASSERGPTNEKLFF. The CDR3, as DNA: TGTGCCAGTAGTGAGAGGGGGCCAACTAATGAAAAACTGTTTTTT.

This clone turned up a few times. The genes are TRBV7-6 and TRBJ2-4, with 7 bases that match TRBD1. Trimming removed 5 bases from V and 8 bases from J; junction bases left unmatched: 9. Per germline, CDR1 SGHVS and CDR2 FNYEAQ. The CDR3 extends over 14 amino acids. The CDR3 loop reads CASSPRGLGDIQYF. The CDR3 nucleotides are TGTGCCAGCAGCCCTAGGGGGCTAGGAGACATTCAGTACTTC.

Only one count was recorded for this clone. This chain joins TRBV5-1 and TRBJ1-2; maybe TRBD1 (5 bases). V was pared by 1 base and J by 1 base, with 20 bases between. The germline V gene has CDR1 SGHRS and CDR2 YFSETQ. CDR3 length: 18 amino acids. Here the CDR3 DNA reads TGCGCCAGCAGCTTGACACCCGGGGGGTACAAGGGTAACTATGGCTACACCTTC. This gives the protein CASSLTPGGYKGNYGYTF. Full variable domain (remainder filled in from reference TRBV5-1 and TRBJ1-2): KAGVTQTPRYLIKTRGQQVTLSCSPISGHRSVSWYQQTPGQGLQFLFEYFSETQRNKGNFPGRFSGRQFSNSRSEMNVSTLELGDSALYLCASSLTPGGYKGNYGYTFGSGTRLTVV.

CDR3 in amino acids: CASSPGTGYGYTF. In DNA, the CDR3 is TGTGCCAGCAGCCCTGGGACAGGGTATGGCTACACCTTC. The V gene is TRBV5-4, the J gene TRBJ1-2; 9 nucleotides line up with TRBD1. Trimming removed 4 bases from V and 5 bases from J; junction bases left unmatched: 3. CDR1 is SGHNT and CDR2 is YYREEE in the germline V gene (reference sequence). The CDR3 is 13 residues long.

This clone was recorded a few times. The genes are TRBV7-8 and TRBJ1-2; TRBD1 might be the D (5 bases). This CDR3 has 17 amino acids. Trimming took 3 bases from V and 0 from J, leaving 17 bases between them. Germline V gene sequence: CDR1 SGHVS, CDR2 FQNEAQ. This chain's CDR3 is CASSLAGGARTNYGYTF. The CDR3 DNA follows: TGTGCCAGCAGCTTGGCGGGAGGGGCGCGAACTAACTATGGCTACACCTTC.

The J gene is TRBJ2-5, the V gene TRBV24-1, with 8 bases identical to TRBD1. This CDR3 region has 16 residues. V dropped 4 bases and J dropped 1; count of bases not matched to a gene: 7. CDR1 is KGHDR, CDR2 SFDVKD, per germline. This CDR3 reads CATSDPRGPLQETQYF. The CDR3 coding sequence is TGTGCCACCAGTGACCCCAGGGGGCCCCTCCAAGAGACCCAGTACTTC.

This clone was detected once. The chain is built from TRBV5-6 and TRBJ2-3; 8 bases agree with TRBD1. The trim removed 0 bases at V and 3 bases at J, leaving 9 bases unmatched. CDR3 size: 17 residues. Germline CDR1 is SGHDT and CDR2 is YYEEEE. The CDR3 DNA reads TGTGCCAGCAGCTTGGTAGGGACAGGCCCCATAACAGATACGCAGTATTTT. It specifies CASSLVGTGPITDTQYF.

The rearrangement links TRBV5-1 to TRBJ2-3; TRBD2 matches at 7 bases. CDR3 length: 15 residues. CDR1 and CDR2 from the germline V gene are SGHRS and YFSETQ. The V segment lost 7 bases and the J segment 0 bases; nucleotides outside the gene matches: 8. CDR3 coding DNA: TGCGCCAGCGCTAATCGTAGCGGGAGCACAGATACGCAGTATTTT. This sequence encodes CASANRSGSTDTQYF.

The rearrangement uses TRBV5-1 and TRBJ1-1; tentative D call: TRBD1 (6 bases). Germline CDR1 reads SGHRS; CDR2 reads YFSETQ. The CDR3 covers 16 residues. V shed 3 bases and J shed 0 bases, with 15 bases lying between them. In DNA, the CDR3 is TGCGCCAGCAGCTCCCGGGACACCAATATGAACACTGAAGCTTTCTTT. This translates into CASSSRDTNMNTEAFF.

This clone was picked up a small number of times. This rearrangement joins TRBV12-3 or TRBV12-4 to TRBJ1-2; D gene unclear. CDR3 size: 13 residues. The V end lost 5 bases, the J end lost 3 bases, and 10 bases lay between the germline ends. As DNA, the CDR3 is TGTGCCAGCAGTCCCATGCGCGACTATGGCTACACCTTC. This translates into CASSPMRDYGYTF.

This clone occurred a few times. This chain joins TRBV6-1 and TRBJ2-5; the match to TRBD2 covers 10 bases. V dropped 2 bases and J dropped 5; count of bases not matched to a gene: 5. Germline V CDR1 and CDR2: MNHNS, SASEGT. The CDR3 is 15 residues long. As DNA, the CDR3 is TGTGCCAGCAGTGAAAATAGCGGGGGGCGGGAGACCCAGTACTTC. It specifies CASSENSGGRETQYF.

CDR3 DNA sequence: TGTGCCAGTAGTATCGGTCGACAGTTGAACACTGAAGCTTTCTTT. This codes for CASSIGRQLNTEAFF. The chain recombines TRBV19 with TRBJ1-1; TRBD1 might be the D (5 bases). Per germline, CDR1 LNHDA and CDR2 SQIVND (reference sequence). This CDR3 spans 15 amino acids. The ends were cut back, 3 bases at V and 0 bases at J, with 11 bases in the middle.

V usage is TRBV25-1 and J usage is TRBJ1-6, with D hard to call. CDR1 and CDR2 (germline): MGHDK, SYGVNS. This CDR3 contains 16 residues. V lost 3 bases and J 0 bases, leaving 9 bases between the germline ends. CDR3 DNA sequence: TGTGCCAGCAGTGATCCGGGGAGCTCCTATAATTCACCCCTCCACTTT. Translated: CASSDPGSSYNSPLHF.

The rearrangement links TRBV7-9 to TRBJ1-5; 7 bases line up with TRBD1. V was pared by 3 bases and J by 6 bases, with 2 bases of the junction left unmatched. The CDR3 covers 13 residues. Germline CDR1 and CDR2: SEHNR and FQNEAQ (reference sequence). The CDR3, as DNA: TGTGCCAGCAGCTTGCCAGGGGGTCAGCCCCAGCATTTT. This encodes CASSLPGGQPQHF. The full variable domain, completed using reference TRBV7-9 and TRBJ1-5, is DTGVSQNPRHKITKRGQNVTFRCDPISEHNRLYWYRQTLGQGPEFLTYFQNEAQLEKSRLLSDRFSAERPKGSFSTLEIQRTEQGDSAMYLCASSLPGGQPQHFGDGTRLSIL.

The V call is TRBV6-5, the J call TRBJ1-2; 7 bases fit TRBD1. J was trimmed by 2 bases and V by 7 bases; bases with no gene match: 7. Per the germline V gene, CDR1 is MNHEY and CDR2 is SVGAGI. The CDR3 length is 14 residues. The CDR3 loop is CASIWTGANYGYTF. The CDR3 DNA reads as TGTGCCAGCATCTGGACAGGCGCGAACTATGGCTACACCTTC.

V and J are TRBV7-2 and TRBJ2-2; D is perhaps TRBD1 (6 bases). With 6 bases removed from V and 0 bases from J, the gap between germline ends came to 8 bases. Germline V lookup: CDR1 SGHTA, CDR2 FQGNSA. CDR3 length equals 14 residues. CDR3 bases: TGTGCCAGCAGACAGGGCCCGAACACCGGGGAGCTGTTTTTT. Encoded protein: CASRQGPNTGELFF.

In DNA, the CDR3 is TGTGCCAGCAGTGAAGTCTATGGGGAGGGGAATGTCTATGGCTACACCTTC. This codes for CASSEVYGEGNVYGYTF. The V and J genes are TRBV25-1 and TRBJ1-2; weak D call: TRBD1 (5 bases). CDR3 size: 17 residues. Trimming left V 2 bases short and J 4 bases short, with 20 bases between. CDR1 and CDR2 from the germline V gene are MGHDK and SYGVNS.

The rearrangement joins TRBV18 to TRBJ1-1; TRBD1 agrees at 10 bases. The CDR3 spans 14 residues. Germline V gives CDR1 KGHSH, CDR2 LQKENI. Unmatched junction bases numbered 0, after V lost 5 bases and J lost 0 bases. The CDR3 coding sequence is TGTGCCAGCTCAGGGACAGGGGTGAACACTGAAGCTTTCTTT. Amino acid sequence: CASSGTGVNTEAFF.

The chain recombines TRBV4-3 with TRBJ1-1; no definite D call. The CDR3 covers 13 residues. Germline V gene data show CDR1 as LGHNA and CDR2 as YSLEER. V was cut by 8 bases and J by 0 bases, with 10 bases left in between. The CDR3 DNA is TGCGCCAGCGAGAAGGACTTGAACACTGAAGCTTTCTTT. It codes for CASEKDLNTEAFF.